This T cell receptor beta chain was sequenced for a study of T-cell reconstitution after alpha-beta-depleted transplantation in children. This clonotype was recorded many times. For TCRbeta, the library was prepared with unique molecular identifiers. TCRdb passed the PCR reads through MiXCR, listing each CDR3 protein once. The sample includes 300,000 to 400,000 distinct CDR3 sequences, about an eighth of them seen just once. The starting material was PBMCs, obtained from the stem cell graft. The clonotype comes from a human donor who donated a stem cell graft to a child with Fanconi anemia.

The CDR3 spells CASSPFAGTNYEQYF. The CDR3, as DNA: TGTGCCAGCAGTCCCTTTGCGGGGACGAACTACGAGCAGTACTTC. The rearrangement uses TRBV12-3 or TRBV12-4 and TRBJ2-7, with D maybe TRBD2 (6 bases). The CDR3 loop spans 15 amino acids. Trimming took off 5 bases at V and 3 bases at J, with 17 bases between the two ends.